This T cell receptor (beta chain) was recovered during a study of cytomegalovirus exposure and HLA in healthy donors. As to this clone: The antigen is undetermined.

The V and J ends lost 2 bases and 10 bases respectively, with 14 bases between them. The CDR3 spans 14 residues. From germline, CDR1 is MGHRA and CDR2 YSYEKL. PCR used 60 Vbeta primers and 13 Jbeta primers. The assay was immunoSEQ multiplex PCR, and TCRdb's table has in-frame clones only and misses some. The repertoire holds roughly 160,000 clones, with about 85% as singletons. Whole-study results and caveats: The study listed approximately 160 cytomegalovirus-associated TCR beta chains. Sequencing depth across donors, presence/absence analyses assumed, was roughly uniform.

Sequencing input: PBMCs. This TCR came from a boy aged 2 to 10 in good health and CMV-seronegative. The chain links TRBV4-1 to TRBJ2-2; no clear D gene. CDR3 bases: TGCGCCAGCAGCCAAAGTGGCTCTTCCGAGGAGCTGTTTTTT. It is translated as CASSQSGSSEELFF.